This TCR beta chain was documented in a study of T cells in Graves' hyperthyroidism and ophthalmopathy. Study conclusions and caveats: In the analysis, a 13 V-J model separated ophthalmopathy from stable hyperthyroidism.

Enrolled ophthalmopathy patients presented with a Clinical Activity Score of at least 3, a NOSPECS grade of at least 4, and disease duration under 3 months. Researchers barred patients who had uncontrolled infection, other autoimmune disease, pregnancy or lactation. The PBMCs had their origin in roughly 10 ml of fresh peripheral blood. The germline gives CDR1 SGHRS, CDR2 YFSETQ. The CDR3 runs to 15 residues. The V end was cut by 2 bases, the J end by 4 bases, with 16 bases between. Using RNA transcripts as the source, TCR beta CDR3 regions were amplified. The TCR CDR3 was amplified in a first-round RT-PCR using the HTBI primer set. Each CDR3 protein gets one entry after TCRdb re-called the multiplex PCR reads with MiXCR. The sample has more than 500,000 distinct CDR3 sequences, more than 15% seen once; the top ten hold 25% to 30%. This clonotype was seen repeatedly, ten times or more. The antigen remains undetermined.

Sequencing was done on a sample of blood. The TCR comes from a woman aged 25 to 39 with Graves' ophthalmopathy. The V and J genes are TRBV5-1 and TRBJ2-7; tentative D call: TRBD1 (7 bases). The CDR3 protein is CASSFGQTGRYEQYF. CDR3 coding DNA: TGCGCCAGCAGCTTTGGTCAGACAGGGAGGTACGAGCAGTACTTC.